Sequencing of this T cell receptor (beta chain) was carried out in a study of T cell responses to AZD1222 COVID-19 vaccine (dated by TCRdb to the early 2020s). Some background on the complete study: AZD1222 recipients with second doses at about 4 weeks or about 12 weeks were pooled, because spike-specific TCR depth and breadth did not differ between schedules. A total of 230 to 250 trial participants underwent TCR sequencing, of whom 200 to 220 received two doses of AZD1222 and some 25 received two doses of the MenACWY control vaccine. Enrollment into the trials was organized by age into subgroups of 18-55, 56-69 and 70-plus years, and those subgroups contained around 150, 28 and 57 TCR-sequenced participants, respectively. Here is what the overall study found, with its caveats: Epitopes outside the regions mutated in the B.1.351 and B.1.1.7 variants were reportedly recognized by nearly half of the unique spike-specific TCRs. In the small 56-69-year group, the increase in depth fell short of significance, most likely because of low power. A significant rise in spike-specific TCR breadth and depth was observed after two AZD1222 doses relative to day 0 and relative to MenACWY recipients. Participants were mostly white British and included more females than males, and it was suggested by the authors that clonal diversity may have been underestimated. The whole spike protein was spanned by vaccine-associated CD4 TCRs, and dominant responses were seen in regions 160-218 and 743-854. Because no day 14 peak-response samples were available, repertoires were characterized only after the peak T cell response. Conclusions about previously exposed vaccinees are limited because only six or seven AZD1222 recipients were SARS-CoV-2 seropositive at baseline.

Regarding this clone: Its antigen remains unidentified. Per-base quality was not reported, and no clone a single base away is much larger than it.

According to the germline V gene, CDR1 reads SGHTA and CDR2 reads FQGNSA. The CDR3 runs 19 amino acids, cysteine and phenylalanine included. Only the CDR3 DNA is retained, 57 bases long and in frame from the first base. V trim: 4 bases; J trim: 2 bases; unmatched bases: 14. The CDR3 regions of human TCRbeta chains were analyzed by immunosequencing. The authors processed their data as follows. TCRs in the repertoires were matched against a reference library of SARS-CoV-2-specific TCRs that had been generated with the MIRA antigen-specificity platform. Breadth was defined as the fraction of unique TCRs that were SARS-CoV-2-associated, and depth was defined as the fraction of total T cells that were SARS-CoV-2-associated. Using the MIRA data, every spike-specific TCR was mapped to the spike region that the TCR reacted to and assigned to either a CD4 or a CD8 class. Log10-transformed breadth and depth values were compared by one-way ANOVA with Sidak's multiple comparisons tests. Held by TCRdb, this immuneACCESS table contains in-frame sequences only and omits some clones. Under half of the omission traces to an unresolved V gene where checked; the cause of the rest is unknown. V and J calls plus clone size are reproduced from that table; the DNA served to infer D and trimming. A total of roughly 100,000 clones appear in this sample, over 75% of them only once. The ten largest clones capture roughly 22% of the sample.

The time point label of this sample denotes: baseline before first vaccination. The vaccinee samples were drawn from two UK trials, COV001 and COV002, one of which was a single-blind randomized controlled phase 2/3 trial testing AZD1222 (ChAdOx1 nCoV-19) in healthy adults. Trial participant PBMC samples were collected at day 0 and day 28 after the second dose for TCRbeta chain sequencing. The rearrangement combines TRBV7-2 with TRBJ2-3; the junction holds 11 bases that match TRBD2. Material: peripheral blood, obtained on day 0 of AZD1222 vaccination. This TCR was recovered from an adult in good health. The DNA sequence reads TGTGCCAGCAGCTGGAGGGTAGGGACTAGCGGAAAACACACAGATACGCAGTATTTT. Its protein reads: CASSWRVGTSGKHTDTQYF.